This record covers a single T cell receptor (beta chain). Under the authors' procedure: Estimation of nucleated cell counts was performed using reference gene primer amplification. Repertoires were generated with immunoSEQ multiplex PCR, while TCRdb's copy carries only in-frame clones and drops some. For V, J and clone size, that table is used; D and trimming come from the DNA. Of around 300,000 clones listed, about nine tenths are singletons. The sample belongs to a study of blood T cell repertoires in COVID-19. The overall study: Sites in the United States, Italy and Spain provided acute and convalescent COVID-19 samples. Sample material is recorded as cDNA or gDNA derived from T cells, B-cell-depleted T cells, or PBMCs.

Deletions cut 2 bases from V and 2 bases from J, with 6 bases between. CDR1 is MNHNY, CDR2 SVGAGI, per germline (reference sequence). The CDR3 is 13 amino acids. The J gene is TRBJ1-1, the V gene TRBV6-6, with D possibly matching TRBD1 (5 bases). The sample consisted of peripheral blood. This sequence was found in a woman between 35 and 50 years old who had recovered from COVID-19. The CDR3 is CASSYQGNTEAFF. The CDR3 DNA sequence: TGTGCCAGCAGTTACCAGGGCAACACTGAAGCTTTCTTT.